The clone carrying this T cell receptor beta chain has just a few counts. This CDR3 is 14 amino acids long. The J segment lost 5 bases and the V segment lost 3 bases, leaving 4 bases of the junction unmatched. Each sample yielded at least 6 micrograms of PBMC total RNA. This sample was taken from a study of blood T cells in healthy people across ages. The second PCR ran roughly 6 to 12 cycles with a sample-barcoded 5' primer and J-beta primers. The template-switch adaptor, which had 12 random nucleotides, put a tag on each cDNA molecule. TCRdb passed the 5' RACE reads through MiXCR, listing each CDR3 protein once. The data show around 940,000 distinct CDR3 sequences, roughly 51% seen once.

This TCR was sampled from a woman aged 60-75 years in good health. The sequenced sample was blood. The chain uses TRBV12-3 or TRBV12-4 and TRBJ2-1; 7 nucleotides match TRBD2. CDR3 sequence reads: CASSFWEGDNEQFF. CDR3 coding DNA: TGTGCCAGCAGTTTTTGGGAGGGAGACAATGAGCAGTTCTTC.